The text below deals with one T cell receptor beta chain. The antigen is undetermined. The method was immunoSEQ multiplex PCR; TCRdb's version includes in-frame clones alone and lacks a portion of them. The table lists about 80,000 clones, about 93% of them singletons, with roughly 25% in the top ten. This specimen belongs to a study of brain T cells in children with intractable seizures. CDR1 is SQVTM and CDR2 is ANQGSEA in the germline V gene. CDR3 length: 16 amino acids. The ends lost 6 bases at V and 0 bases at J; junction bases unmatched: 11. Whole-study findings and limits: HCMV serostatus was not known, and viral specificity came from CDR3 similarity only.

Surgery cases with the highest brain T cell transcript signatures were chosen for sequencing. Patients received at least one anti-epileptic drug before surgery. The source of this sequence is a girl aged 2 to 10 with Rasmussen encephalitis and intractable seizures. The material was peripheral blood, obtained at surgery. The chain employs TRBV29-1 and TRBJ1-5; TRBD1 matches at 7 bases. CDR3 amino acids: CSVGIGTDYSNQPQHF. The CDR3 bases are TGCAGCGTGGGCATCGGGACAGATTATAGCAATCAGCCCCAGCATTTT.